This T cell receptor (beta chain) came from a study of cytotoxic CD8 clonotypes in ibrutinib-treated CLL. The study's findings and limits: Under treatment, the uncommon public clonotypes either contracted or remained stable.

Germline V gene lookup returns CDR1 ENHRY and CDR2 SYGVKD. V lost 7 bases to trimming and J lost 6 bases, with 15 bases between them. The CDR3 has 13 residues. Points on this clone: Its antigen is undetermined.

This table comes from immunoSEQ multiplex PCR, and its TCRdb copy is limited to in-frame clones, with some not included. Here the sample spans 300,000 to 400,000 clones, around 66% being singletons. The sequencing here drew on PBMCs, taken after 36 months of ibrutinib treatment. The chain couples TRBV10-3 to TRBJ1-1; D remains ambiguous. The clonotype comes from a human donor with chronic lymphocytic leukemia. The CDR3 region has the DNA TGTGCCATCAAGGCTGGGGAAGTGGCTGAAGCTTTCTTT. It translates to CAIKAGEVAEAFF.